This T cell receptor (beta chain) is from a study of control samples from healthy donors and cancer patients. Sequencing was performed with immunoSEQ multiplex PCR; in TCRdb, only in-frame clones are kept and a portion is missing. The table includes 100,000 to 150,000 clones, 85% to 95% detected once. The germline V gene encodes CDR1 SGHRS and CDR2 YFSETQ. CDR3 length: 14 residues. Trimming pared 4 bases from V and 0 bases from J, leaving 8 bases between. This clone was seen more than once but under ten times. This chain uses TRBV5-1 with TRBJ2-1; D is undetermined. This receptor was obtained from an elderly man with head and neck cancer. The material sequenced was PBMCs. Here the CDR3 DNA reads TGCGCCAGCAGCGAATGGAGCTCCTACAATGAGCAGTTCTTC. The encoded protein is CASSEWSSYNEQFF.